The 10 T cell receptor beta chains below all came from one sample that was sequenced in a study of T cell responses to AZD1222 COVID-19 vaccine. The repertoire was sequenced with immunoSEQ multiplex PCR; TCRdb's copy has only in-frame clones and lacks some. The sample carries 150,000 to 200,000 clones, roughly nine tenths recorded once. The starting material was peripheral blood, obtained 28 days after the second AZD1222 dose. These TCRs come from an adult who received the AZD1222 COVID-19 vaccine.

This clone was seen a few times. The same CDR3 can be traced to other DNA sequences in this sample. The chain joins TRBV18 to TRBJ2-2; no firm D call. Germline V lookup: CDR1 KGHSH, CDR2 LQKENI. This CDR3 has 15 amino acids. V lost 2 bases, J lost 0 bases, and 7 bases lay in between. As DNA, the CDR3 is TGTGCCAGCTCACCAGCGGTCGCGAACACCGGGGAGCTGTTTTTT. Its protein is CASSPAVANTGELFF.

The chain links TRBV18 to TRBJ2-1, with 14 bases lining up with TRBD2. The CDR3 consists of 17 residues. V lost 3 bases to trimming and J lost 9 bases; unmatched junction nucleotides: 10. The V gene's germline CDR1 is KGHSH and CDR2 LQKENI. The CDR3 region has the DNA TGTGCCAGCTCACCGCCCGGGACTAGCGGGAGTTGGGGTGAGCAGTTCTTC. Protein product: CASSPPGTSGSWGEQFF.

The gene calls are TRBV9 and TRBJ2-4; the match to TRBD1 covers 9 bases. This CDR3 has 15 residues. Trimming removed 4 bases from V and 6 bases from J; junction bases left unmatched: 8. Germline CDR1 reads SGDLS; CDR2 reads YYNGEE. CDR3 sequence: CASSLQGAPGNIQYF. The CDR3 nucleotides are TGTGCCAGCAGCTTACAGGGGGCTCCCGGAAACATTCAGTACTTC.

V is TRBV18 and J is TRBJ2-1; 12 bases line up with TRBD2. The CDR3 spans 15 residues. The germline gives CDR1 KGHSH, CDR2 LQKENI. V shed 3 bases, J shed 7 bases, and the junction held 4 bases outside the gene matches. The CDR3 DNA reads TGTGCCAGCTCACCCACTAGCGGGGGGCGAAATGAGCAGTTCTTC. It translates to CASSPTSGGRNEQFF.

This clone has just a few counts. The sample carries other DNA sequences with the same CDR3. The V gene is TRBV9, the J gene TRBJ2-1; TRBD2 matches 9 bases. Losses at the gene ends were 0 bases for V and 6 bases for J; bases not matched to a gene: 4. This CDR3 is built from 15 residues. CDR1 and CDR2 (germline): SGDLS, YYNGEE. CDR3 DNA: TGTGCCAGCAGCGTAGGATTAGCGGGGGTCAATGAGCAGTTCTTC. Its translation: CASSVGLAGVNEQFF. The variable domain in full, completed from reference TRBV9 and TRBJ2-1, reads DSGVTQTPKHLITATGQRVTLRCSPRSGDLSVYWYQQSLDQGLQFLIQYYNGEERAKGNILERFSAQQFPDLHSELNLSSLELGDSALYFCASSVGLAGVNEQFFGPGTRLTVL.

J is TRBJ2-2 and V is TRBV5-1, with 10 bases matching TRBD1. The CDR3 contains 16 residues. Germline CDR1 is SGHRS and CDR2 is YFSETQ. The V and J ends lost 4 bases and 4 bases, in that order; junction bases with no gene match: 7. Here the CDR3 DNA reads TGCGCCAGCAGCGCACGGGGACAGGGGAGCACCGGGGAGCTGTTTTTT. This translates into CASSARGQGSTGELFF.

The chain carries TRBV5-1 and TRBJ1-2; TRBD1 matches at 10 bases. The V gene end was trimmed by 5 bases and the J gene end by 2 bases; junction bases not matched to a gene: 12. Germline CDR1 is SGHRS and CDR2 is YFSETQ. The CDR3 has 17 residues. The CDR3 loop is CASSSGTGVRGNYGYTF. CDR3 nucleotides: TGCGCCAGCAGTTCCGGGACAGGGGTTAGGGGGAACTATGGCTACACCTTC.

The chain employs TRBV12-3 or TRBV12-4 and TRBJ1-6; D remains unclear. Deletions cut 5 bases from V and 11 bases from J, with 13 bases between. The CDR3 runs to 13 residues. The CDR3 DNA is TGTGCCAGCAGTCGGGCCCCCGCGGCACCCCTCCACTTT. Encoded protein: CASSRAPAAPLHF.

The rearrangement links TRBV5-1 to TRBJ2-1; D is possibly TRBD1 or TRBD2 (5 bases each). Germline values: CDR1 SGHRS, CDR2 YFSETQ. The CDR3 sequence is 15 residues long. Between the trimmed V and J ends, which lost 1 base and 5 bases, there was a span of 13 bases. In DNA form, the CDR3 reads TGCGCCAGCAGCTTGCGGGGCAGGTCGGACAATGAGCAGTTCTTC. Translation: CASSLRGRSDNEQFF. The complete variable domain, with remaining parts taken from reference TRBV5-1 and TRBJ2-1, reads KAGVTQTPRYLIKTRGQQVTLSCSPISGHRSVSWYQQTPGQGLQFLFEYFSETQRNKGNFPGRFSGRQFSNSRSEMNVSTLELGDSALYLCASSLRGRSDNEQFFGPGTRLTVL.

In its sample, this clone was seen once. This sequence joins TRBV10-1 and TRBJ1-1, with D possibly matching TRBD1 (6 bases). V gave up 6 bases and J gave up 6 bases, with 17 bases separating them. Per the germline V gene, CDR1 is WNHNN and CDR2 is SYGVQD (reference sequence). CDR3 size: 14 residues. CDR3 sequence: CASSEQGSRAEAFF. The CDR3 region has the DNA TGCGCCAGCAGCGAACAGGGTTCAAGGGCTGAAGCTTTCTTT.